The TCR beta chain described here comes from a study of human thymus T cells. Thymus tissue was removed during corrective cardiac surgery. The protocol was immunoSEQ multiplex PCR, while the TCRdb copy is restricted to in-frame clones and leaves out a portion. Among some 120,000 clones listed, about 94% were seen once. In this sample, this clone turned up a few times. This CDR3 spans 16 amino acids. Germline loops: CDR1 SGDLS, CDR2 YYNGEE. Trimming took off 0 bases at V and 5 bases at J, with 12 bases between the two ends. This chain connects TRBV9 to TRBJ1-6; no clear D. Input material: thymus tissue. The sequence was obtained from a boy younger than two with a congenital heart defect but otherwise immunologically healthy. DNA for the CDR3: TGTGCCAGCAGCGTAGAGGGAGGGTCTGATAATTCACCCCTCCACTTT. It specifies CASSVEGGSDNSPLHF.